Following are 32 T cell receptor beta chains from one sample sequenced in a study of blood T cell repertoires in COVID-19. The repertoire was sequenced with immunoSEQ multiplex PCR; TCRdb's copy has only in-frame clones and lacks some. The profile shows 200,000 to 250,000 clones, roughly 84% of them singletons. Sequencing used peripheral blood. These receptors all stem from a man aged 50-59 years who had recovered from COVID-19.

The CDR3 spells CASTPSGLLNNEQFF. CDR3 in DNA: TGTGCCAGTACCCCCAGTGGACTGCTTAACAATGAGCAGTTCTTC. The chain joins TRBV19 to TRBJ2-1; a possible D gene is TRBD2 (5 bases). Germline V gene sequence: CDR1 LNHDA, CDR2 SQIVND (reference sequence). The CDR3 extends over 15 amino acids. Trimming shortened V by 7 bases and J by 5 bases, and 18 bases separated the two germline ends.

The chain uses TRBV7-9 and TRBJ2-5, with D tentatively TRBD1 (8 bases). Deletions cut 4 bases from V and 4 bases from J, with 19 bases between. Germline lookup yields CDR1 SEHNR and CDR2 FQNEAQ (reference sequence). The CDR3 extends over 16 amino acids. The CDR3 spells CASSSRTGLAGETQYF. CDR3 DNA sequence: TGTGCCAGCAGCTCCAGGACAGGGTTAGCGGGAGAGACCCAGTACTTC. Full variable domain (outside the CDR3, taken from reference TRBV7-9 and TRBJ2-5): DTGVSQNPRHKITKRGQNVTFRCDPISEHNRLYWYRQTLGQGPEFLTYFQNEAQLEKSRLLSDRFSAERPKGSFSTLEIQRTEQGDSAMYLCASSSRTGLAGETQYFGPGTRLLVL.

The CDR3 DNA sequence: TGTGCCAGCACCAAAAAGGTCCGGGGAGGCTACGAGCAGTACTTC. Protein: CASTKKVRGGYEQYF. V and J are TRBV28 and TRBJ2-7; tentatively, D is TRBD2 (6 bases). CDR1 and CDR2 (germline): MDHEN, SYDVKM. The CDR3 extends over 15 amino acids. The ends were cut back, 7 bases at V and 3 bases at J, with 19 bases in the middle.

The rearrangement uses TRBV10-2 and TRBJ2-7; 9 bases are a match to TRBD2. The CDR3 is 17 residues long. Trimming took 1 base from V and 2 from J; bases not matched to a gene: 9. CDR1 is WSHSY, CDR2 SAAADI, per germline. CDR3 in amino acids: CASSEYLRSGRTYEQYF. CDR3 DNA: TGCGCCAGCAGTGAGTATTTGAGGAGCGGGAGGACCTACGAGCAGTACTTC.

The table lists this clone with a count of one. V usage is TRBV4-1 and J usage is TRBJ2-7; 8 positions agree with TRBD1. V dropped 1 base and J dropped 3; count of bases not matched to a gene: 2. The CDR3 has 14 residues. Germline V gene sequence: CDR1 MGHRA, CDR2 YSYEKL. The CDR3 spells CASSQVGQGYEQYF. The CDR3, as DNA: TGCGCCAGCAGCCAAGTCGGACAGGGCTACGAGCAGTACTTC.

The chain joins TRBV20-1 to TRBJ2-7; 7 bases fit TRBD2. Germline trimming cut 5 bases from V and 5 bases from J; bases unmatched to any gene: 3. The CDR3 is 11 residues long. Germline values: CDR1 DFQATT, CDR2 SNEGSKA (reference sequence). The CDR3, as DNA: TGCAGTGCTCCCGCGGGGGACGAGCAGTACTTC. Its protein is CSAPAGDEQYF.

The chain is built from TRBV4-2 and TRBJ2-5; possibly TRBD2 for D (6 bases). The CDR3 has 14 amino acids. Germline assignment: CDR1 LGHNA and CDR2 YNFKEQ. V was clipped by 4 bases and J by 5 bases, with 14 bases between them. The CDR3 DNA reads TGTGCCAGCAGCCCGGGGGTAGGGTGGGAGACCCAGTACTTC. This translates into CASSPGVGWETQYF.

To note about this clone: The sample holds other DNA sequences that translate to the same CDR3. CDR3 nucleotide sequence: TGTGCCAGCTCGCCCTCGACAGGGGGGAACACTGAAGCTTTCTTT. This gives the protein CASSPSTGGNTEAFF. The J gene is TRBJ1-1, the V gene TRBV18, with 9 bases matching TRBD1. Trimming at V came to 6 bases and at J to 1 base, leaving 6 bases not matched to a gene. CDR1 is KGHSH and CDR2 is LQKENI in the germline V gene. This CDR3 is built from 15 residues.

Regarding this clone: An end of the junction does not agree with germline; a read error may underlie this. The chain is built from TRBV28 and TRBJ2-7; 10 bases are a match to TRBD2. Germline V gene sequence: CDR1 MDHEN, CDR2 SYDVKM. The CDR3 length is 16 residues. CDR3 amino acids: CASINPRASGRNEFCF. CDR3 DNA sequence: TGTGCCAGCATCAACCCCCGGGCTAGCGGGAGAAACGAGTTCTGCTTC.

This clone was seen only once. This chain joins TRBV19 and TRBJ2-2, with 12 bases lining up with TRBD2. Trimming at V came to 6 bases and at J to 6 bases, leaving 8 bases not matched to a gene. The CDR3 totals 16 residues. Looked up from germline, CDR1 is LNHDA and CDR2 is SQIVND (reference sequence). CDR3 protein: CASSPLSSGRAGELFF. The CDR3 DNA reads as TGTGCCAGTAGCCCTCTTTCTAGCGGGAGGGCCGGGGAGCTGTTTTTT.

The rearrangement joins TRBV7-9 to TRBJ1-2; TRBD1 might be the D (5 bases). CDR3 length: 15 amino acids. The germline CDR1 and CDR2 sequences are SEHNR and FQNEAQ (reference sequence). Trimming took 4 bases from V and 7 from J, leaving 19 bases between them. This CDR3 is CASSSGRGVEGGYTF. CDR3 nucleotide sequence: TGTGCCAGCAGCTCCGGGAGGGGAGTCGAGGGTGGCTACACCTTC. Full variable domain (missing parts from reference TRBV7-9 and TRBJ1-2): DTGVSQNPRHKITKRGQNVTFRCDPISEHNRLYWYRQTLGQGPEFLTYFQNEAQLEKSRLLSDRFSAERPKGSFSTLEIQRTEQGDSAMYLCASSSGRGVEGGYTFGSGTRLTVV.

The chain recombines TRBV4-1 with TRBJ2-1; 13 bases agree with TRBD2. The CDR3 is made up of 16 amino acids. Germline V CDR1 and CDR2: MGHRA, YSYEKL. The junction had 8 bases not matched to a gene; V was cut back by 3 bases and J by 9 bases. The CDR3 sequence is CASSQIGTSGKGEQFF. CDR3 coding DNA: TGCGCCAGCAGCCAGATCGGGACTAGCGGGAAAGGTGAGCAGTTCTTC.

This chain connects TRBV19 to TRBJ2-1; no definite D call. CDR1 is LNHDA and CDR2 is SQIVND in the germline V gene (reference sequence). The germline V and J ends were trimmed by 8 bases and 13 bases, with 18 bases remaining between them. The CDR3 loop spans 12 amino acids. CDR3 residues: CASSLSSSEQFF. The CDR3 DNA sequence: TGTGCCAGTTCTCTCTCGTCGAGCGAACAGTTCTTC.

V gene TRBV3-1 (or the pseudogene TRBV3-2) combines with J gene TRBJ2-1; 7 bases agree with TRBD1. Per the germline V gene, CDR1 is LGHDT and CDR2 is YNNKEL (reference sequence). The V and J ends lost 11 bases and 10 bases, in that order; junction bases with no gene match: 11. This CDR3 has 12 amino acids. DNA for the CDR3: TGTGCCTCCCGGGACAGCTCAAGAGAGCAGTTCTTC. Amino acids: CASRDSSREQFF.

This chain connects TRBV27 to TRBJ1-1; D may be TRBD1 (6 bases). The CDR3 loop spans 11 amino acids. Trimming stripped 6 bases from V and 4 bases from J, with 6 bases between. The germline gives CDR1 MNHEY, CDR2 SMNVEV (reference sequence). The CDR3 coding sequence is TGTGCCAGCAGAGGGGGCACTGAAGCTTTCTTT. This sequence encodes CASRGGTEAFF.

The chain carries TRBV7-8 and TRBJ2-1; 11 bases are shared with TRBD2. V lost 0 bases, J lost 4 bases, and 8 bases stayed unmatched. The V gene's germline CDR1 is SGHVS and CDR2 FQNEAQ. This CDR3 has 18 residues. Here the CDR3 reads CASSLARTSGRGYNEQFF. In DNA, the CDR3 is TGTGCCAGCAGCTTAGCACGTACTAGCGGGAGAGGGTACAATGAGCAGTTCTTC.

The chain has TRBV6-5 and TRBJ2-7, with 10 nucleotides matching TRBD1. CDR1 is MNHEY, CDR2 SVGAGI, per germline. CDR3 size: 14 residues. The J segment lost 4 bases and the V segment lost 8 bases, leaving 8 bases of the junction unmatched. CDR3 nucleotide sequence: TGTGCCAGCGTAGGACCGGGACAGGGGTACGAGCAGTACTTC. It yields the protein CASVGPGQGYEQYF.

This chain uses TRBV19 with TRBJ1-4; 11 nucleotides match TRBD1. The V gene's germline CDR1 is LNHDA and CDR2 SQIVND (reference sequence). V shed 5 bases and J 6 bases; nucleotides not matched to a gene: 5. The CDR3 runs to 15 residues. For the CDR3, the DNA is TGTGCCAGTAGTCCCCGGACAGGGGGCGATGAAAAACTGTTTTTT. Translating gives CASSPRTGGDEKLFF. Variable domain in full (rest from reference TRBV19 and TRBJ1-4): DGGITQSPKYLFRKEGQNVTLSCEQNLNHDAMYWYRQDPGQGLRLIYYSQIVNDFQKGDIAEGYSVSREKKESFPLTVTSAQKNPTAFYLCASSPRTGGDEKLFFGSGTQLSVL.

The chain is built from TRBV18 and TRBJ1-5; 7 bases align to TRBD1. The trim removed 6 bases at V and 1 base at J, leaving 3 bases unmatched. Germline V lookup: CDR1 KGHSH, CDR2 LQKENI. This CDR3 has 14 amino acids. The DNA of the CDR3 is TGTGCCAGCTCGGTACAGGGGAGCAATCAGCCCCAGCATTTT. As protein: CASSVQGSNQPQHF.

This chain's CDR3 is CASSALAGPLKNIQYF. CDR3 nucleotides: TGTGCCAGTAGTGCTCTAGCGGGGCCGCTTAAAAACATTCAGTACTTC. V and J are TRBV19 and TRBJ2-4; TRBD2 matches 9 bases. The trim removed 5 bases at V and 4 bases at J, leaving 9 bases unmatched. CDR1 and CDR2 from the germline V gene are LNHDA and SQIVND (reference sequence). CDR3 size: 16 residues.

The chain joins TRBV5-1 to TRBJ2-3, with TRBD2 identical over 10 bases. From germline, CDR1 is SGHRS and CDR2 YFSETQ. Losses at the gene ends were 5 bases for V and 6 bases for J; bases not matched to a gene: 9. This CDR3 has 15 amino acids. This chain's CDR3 is CASRDGTSAWDTQYF. The CDR3, as DNA: TGCGCCAGCAGAGACGGGACTAGCGCGTGGGATACGCAGTATTTT. The full variable domain, its missing parts supplied by reference TRBV5-1 and TRBJ2-3, is KAGVTQTPRYLIKTRGQQVTLSCSPISGHRSVSWYQQTPGQGLQFLFEYFSETQRNKGNFPGRFSGRQFSNSRSEMNVSTLELGDSALYLCASRDGTSAWDTQYFGPGTRLTVL.

This chain uses TRBV15 with TRBJ1-4; D might be TRBD1 (5 bases). Per the germline V gene, CDR1 is LNHNV and CDR2 is YYDKDF (reference sequence). The CDR3 runs to 16 residues. The ends were cut back, 0 bases at V and 8 bases at J, with 16 bases in the middle. This chain's CDR3 is CATSRDSAGTWEKLFF. CDR3 coding DNA: TGTGCCACCAGCAGAGATAGCGCAGGGACTTGGGAAAAACTGTTTTTT.

This chain joins TRBV2 and TRBJ2-2, with 8 bases matching TRBD2. This CDR3 contains 17 residues. V was pared by 2 bases and J by 0 bases, with 5 bases of the junction left unmatched. Germline CDR1 is SNHLY and CDR2 is FYNNEI. The CDR3 here is CASSELGSGTNTGELFF. For the CDR3, the DNA is TGTGCCAGCAGTGAATTAGGTAGCGGGACGAACACCGGGGAGCTGTTTTTT.

The J gene is TRBJ1-1, the V gene TRBV5-1; 10 nucleotides agree with TRBD1. The germline V gene encodes CDR1 SGHRS and CDR2 YFSETQ. The CDR3 totals 17 residues. V shed 0 bases and J 1 base; nucleotides not matched to a gene: 6. DNA of the CDR3: TGCGCCAGCAGCTTGGCTCCGGGACAGGGGTCGAACACTGAAGCTTTCTTT. It specifies CASSLAPGQGSNTEAFF.

The rearrangement links TRBV2 to TRBJ2-7; D remains unclear. The V end lost 3 bases, the J end lost 4 bases, and 4 bases lay between the germline ends. Germline CDR1 and CDR2: SNHLY and FYNNEI. This CDR3 has 11 amino acids. CDR3 protein: CASSEYYEQYF. Written as DNA, the CDR3 is TGTGCCAGCAGTGAGTATTACGAGCAGTACTTC.

The chain joins TRBV18 to TRBJ2-5; D unresolved. Germline assignment: CDR1 KGHSH and CDR2 LQKENI. V gave up 4 bases and J gave up 5 bases, with 11 bases separating them. The CDR3 has 13 residues. The chain's CDR3 is CASSLVRTETQYF. In DNA, the CDR3 is TGTGCCAGCTCACTCGTGCGTACGGAGACCCAGTACTTC.

Here the CDR3 reads CASSFLLVSADTQYF. DNA of the CDR3: TGTGCCAGCAGCTTTCTGCTAGTTTCGGCAGATACGCAGTATTTT. The chain joins TRBV11-2 to TRBJ2-3; D not certain. CDR1 and CDR2 from the germline V gene are SGHAT and FQNNGV. Trimming left V 3 bases short and J 4 bases short, with 14 bases between. The CDR3 is 15 amino acids.

J is TRBJ2-7 and V is TRBV28; 11 positions match TRBD1. V gave up 6 bases and J gave up 4 bases; unmatched junction bases: 5. This CDR3 spans 14 amino acids. Germline values: CDR1 MDHEN, CDR2 SYDVKM. CDR3: CASSGTGGRYEQYF. CDR3 nucleotide sequence: TGTGCCAGCAGCGGGACAGGGGGGAGGTACGAGCAGTACTTC. Full variable domain (missing parts from reference TRBV28 and TRBJ2-7): DVKVTQSSRYLVKRTGEKVFLECVQDMDHENMFWYRQDPGLGLRLIYFSYDVKMKEKGDIPEGYSVSREKKERFSLILESASTNQTSMYLCASSGTGGRYEQYFGPGTRLTVT.

This clone has just one count. The rearrangement joins TRBV28 to TRBJ1-2, with 8 bases fitting TRBD1. This CDR3 region has 13 residues. Germline-derived CDR1 and CDR2 are MDHEN and SYDVKM. V trimming: 6 bases; J trimming: 2 bases; junction bases outside the gene matches: 2. This CDR3 reads CASRRTGNYGYTF. CDR3 nucleotide sequence: TGTGCCAGCAGGCGGACAGGGAACTATGGCTACACCTTC.

The chain recombines TRBV15 with TRBJ1-6; 8 bases are a match to TRBD1. J was trimmed by 5 bases and V by 4 bases; bases with no gene match: 4. Germline V gene sequence: CDR1 LNHNV, CDR2 YYDKDF (reference sequence). The CDR3 is 15 residues long. CDR3 sequence reads: CATSIGTGHNSPLHF. CDR3 nucleotides: TGTGCCACCAGCATCGGGACAGGCCATAATTCACCCCTCCACTTT. The full variable domain, its missing parts supplied by reference TRBV15 and TRBJ1-6, is DAMVIQNPRYQVTQFGKPVTLSCSQTLNHNVMYWYQQKSSQAPKLLFHYYDKDFNNEADTPDNFQSRRPNTSFCFLDIRSPGLGDTAMYLCATSIGTGHNSPLHFGNGTRLTVT.

The rearrangement links TRBV11-2 to TRBJ2-3; 12 bases line up with TRBD2. V was clipped by 1 base and J by 6 bases; unmatched bases: 14. Per the germline V gene, CDR1 is SGHAT and CDR2 is FQNNGV. The CDR3 consists of 19 residues. In DNA, the CDR3 is TGTGCCAGCAGCTTAGCCCCCCGGACTAGCGGGATATCTAGCGATACGCAGTATTTT. Translated, it gives CASSLAPRTSGISSDTQYF.

The CDR3 loop is CASRLAGAVEQFF. DNA of the CDR3: TGTGCCAGTAGACTAGCGGGAGCGGTTGAGCAGTTCTTC. J is TRBJ2-1 and V is TRBV19; 11 bases fit TRBD2. Unmatched junction bases numbered 4, after V lost 6 bases and J lost 9 bases. CDR3 length equals 13 residues. The germline CDR1 and CDR2 sequences are LNHDA and SQIVND (reference sequence).